This record concerns one TCR beta chain sequence. This clone has only one observation. Its antigen specificity is not known. The record has no base qualities; no much larger clone is one base away. The CDR3 contains 16 residues, cysteine and phenylalanine counted. The DNA shown is the 48-base CDR3, in frame from base 1. V is trimmed back by 0 bases and J by 6 bases, and the junction contains 4 bases that no gene match accounts for. As encoded in the germline V gene, CDR1 is MDHEN while CDR2 is SYDVKM. TCRbeta CDR3 regions were amplified from genomic DNA using the immunoSEQ Assay, a bias-controlled multiplex PCR. From the authors' description of their analysis: The number of nucleated cells in each sample was estimated by amplification of reference gene primers within the assay. To quantify the absolute abundance of each unique TCRbeta CDR3 rearrangement, sequence reads were collapsed and filtered. For each sample, productive Simpson clonality was calculated by taking the square root of Simpson's diversity index across productive rearrangements. Imported from immuneACCESS, the table was reduced by TCRdb to in-frame sequences with V and J called. These copies leave out some clones; in studies compared against another copy, an unresolved V gene accounts for under half, and the cause of the remainder is not known. V and J calls and clone size follow that table, whereas D and trimming were derived from the DNA. In this sample the table shows a few hundred thousand clones, 70% to 90% of which occur a single time. The top ten clonotypes cover 3% to 4% of the sample.

In the prospective study, participants were roughly 18 to 90 years old, resided in about two dozen geographic areas of the United States, and were enrolled through a virtual design. In the prospective study, participants were assigned to cohorts based on the clinical history participants reported in a screening survey and a study questionnaire. Each participant in the prospective study had whole blood, serum and a nasopharyngeal or oropharyngeal swab collected by mobile phlebotomists. Over an approximately 2-month period, participants in the prospective study had the option of providing additional blood draws and questionnaires. Blood samples from the prospective study were shipped frozen or at room temperature prior to DNA extraction. This specimen belongs to a study of blood T cell repertoires in COVID-19 (dated by TCRdb to about 2020). Looking at the study overall: Samples from collaborators originated in the United States, Italy and Spain and spanned both the acute and convalescent phases of COVID-19. The prospective study material was composed of cDNA or gDNA derived from T cells, B-cell-depleted T cells, or PBMCs. Subjects who had been exposed to COVID-19, were actively infected with it, or had recovered from it provided the deeply sampled blood TCRbeta repertoires that made up the dataset. The repertoires were made available in a free public database intended to serve as a resource for research on the immune response to SARS-CoV-2. The samples were drawn from the first 160 participants of the ongoing ImmuneRACE study and from 1,254 subjects provided by 6 global collaborators. Sample metadata almost always included a de-identified subject ID, COVID-19 status, age in years and sex. Where HLA class I and class II types were available, the types were taken from metadata supplied by the sample provider, not from assay-based typing. The research as a whole found: The quantity of clinical and demographic metadata differed by source and by participant and was supplied without curation.

This clonotype originated in a woman aged 40 to 50 with acute COVID-19. Material for sequencing was PBMCs or T cells enriched from blood (not recorded which). Here the chain combines TRBV28 and TRBJ1-5, and 11 bases in between align with TRBD1. For the CDR3, the sequence is CASSLWDRGHSQPQHF. Here is the DNA: TGTGCCAGCAGTTTATGGGACAGGGGGCATAGTCAGCCCCAGCATTTT. The reference TRBV28 and TRBJ1-5 proteins fill in what lies around the CDR3, so the full variable domain reads DVKVTQSSRYLVKRTGEKVFLECVQDMDHENMFWYRQDPGLGLRLIYFSYDVKMKEKGDIPEGYSVSREKKERFSLILESASTNQTSMYLCASSLWDRGHSQPQHFGDGTRLSIL.